This TCR beta chain came from a study of cytomegalovirus exposure and HLA in healthy donors. The CDR3 spans 15 residues. Germline V gene lookup returns CDR1 SGHDN and CDR2 FVKESK. Trimming took 4 bases from V and 3 from J; bases not matched to a gene: 1. Both 60 Vbeta primers and 13 Jbeta primers went into the PCR. Profiling relied on immunoSEQ multiplex PCR, and the TCRdb table lists in-frame clones only, not all of them. This table holds about 86,000 clones, 78% found once. The source material was PBMCs. The receptor's source is a male donor in good health and CMV-seropositive. The V and J genes are TRBV14 and TRBJ2-3, with 13 bases lining up with TRBD2. The CDR3: CASSRTSGSTDTQYF. DNA of the CDR3: TGTGCCAGCAGCCGGACTAGCGGGAGTACAGATACGCAGTATTTT. Supplemented by reference TRBV14 and TRBJ2-3, the full variable domain reads EAGVTQFPSHSVIEKGQTVTLRCDPISGHDNLYWYRRVMGKEIKFLLHFVKESKQDESGMPNNRFLAERTGGTYSTLKVQPAELEDSGVYFCASSRTSGSTDTQYFGPGTRLTVL.